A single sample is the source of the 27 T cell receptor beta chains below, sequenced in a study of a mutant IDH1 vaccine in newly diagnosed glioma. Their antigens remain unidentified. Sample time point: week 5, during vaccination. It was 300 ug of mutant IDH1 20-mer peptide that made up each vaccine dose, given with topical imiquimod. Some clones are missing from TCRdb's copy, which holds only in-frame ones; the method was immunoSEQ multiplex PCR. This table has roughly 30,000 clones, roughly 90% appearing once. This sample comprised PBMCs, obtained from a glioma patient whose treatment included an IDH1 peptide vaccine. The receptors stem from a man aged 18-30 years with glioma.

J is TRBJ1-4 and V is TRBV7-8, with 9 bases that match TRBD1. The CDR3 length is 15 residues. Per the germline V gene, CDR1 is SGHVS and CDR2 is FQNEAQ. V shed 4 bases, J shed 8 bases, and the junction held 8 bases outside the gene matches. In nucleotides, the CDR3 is TGTGCCAGCAGCTACAACAGGGGGCTTCAAGAAAAACTGTTTTTT. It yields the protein CASSYNRGLQEKLFF.

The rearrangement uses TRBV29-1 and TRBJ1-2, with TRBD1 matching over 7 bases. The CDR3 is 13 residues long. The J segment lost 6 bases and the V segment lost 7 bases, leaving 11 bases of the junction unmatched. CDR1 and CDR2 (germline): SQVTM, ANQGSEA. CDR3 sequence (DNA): TGCAGCGCCCCACTTAGTACAGGGGATGGCTACACCTTC. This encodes CSAPLSTGDGYTF. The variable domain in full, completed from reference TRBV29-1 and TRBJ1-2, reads SAVISQKPSRDICQRGTSLTIQCQVDSQVTMMFWYRQQPGQSLTLIATANQGSEATYESGFVIDKFPISRPNLTFSTLTVSNMSPEDSSIYLCSAPLSTGDGYTFGSGTRLTVV.

The CDR3 DNA reads TGTGCCAGCAGTGAAGGGTATAGCAATCAGCCCCAGCATTTT. It encodes CASSEGYSNQPQHF. The chain is built from TRBV25-1 and TRBJ1-5; D remains unclear. The V gene lost 2 bases and the J gene lost 0 bases, with 5 bases spanning the gap. The length of the CDR3 is 14 residues. Germline V gene lookup returns CDR1 MGHDK and CDR2 SYGVNS.

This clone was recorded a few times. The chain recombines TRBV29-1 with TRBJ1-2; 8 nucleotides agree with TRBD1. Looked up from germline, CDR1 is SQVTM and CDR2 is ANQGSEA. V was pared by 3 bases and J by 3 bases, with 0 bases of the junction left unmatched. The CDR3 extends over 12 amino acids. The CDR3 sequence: CSVDRGHYGYTF. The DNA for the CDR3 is TGCAGCGTTGACAGGGGGCACTATGGCTACACCTTC.

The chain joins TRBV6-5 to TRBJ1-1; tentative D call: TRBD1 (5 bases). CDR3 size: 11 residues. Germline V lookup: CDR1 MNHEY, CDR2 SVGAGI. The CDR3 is CAARGGAEAFF. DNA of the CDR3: TGTGCAGCAAGGGGAGGCGCTGAAGCTTTCTTT.

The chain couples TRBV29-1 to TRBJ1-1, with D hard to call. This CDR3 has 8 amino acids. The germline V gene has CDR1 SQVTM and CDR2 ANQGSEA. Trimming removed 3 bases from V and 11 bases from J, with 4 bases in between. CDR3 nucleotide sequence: TGCAGCGTTGATGGGGCTTTCTTT. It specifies CSVDGAFF.

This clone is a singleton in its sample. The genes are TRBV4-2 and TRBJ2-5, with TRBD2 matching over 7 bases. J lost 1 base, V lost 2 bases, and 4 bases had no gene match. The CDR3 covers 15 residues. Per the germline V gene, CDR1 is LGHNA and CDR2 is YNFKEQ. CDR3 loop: CASSQPVAGQETQYF. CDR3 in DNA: TGTGCCAGCAGCCAACCCGTAGCGGGCCAAGAGACCCAGTACTTC.

CDR3 loop: CASRLDRAVDSPLHF. The CDR3 DNA is TGTGCCAGCAGACTGGACAGGGCGGTGGATTCACCCCTCCACTTT. The V and J genes are TRBV6-6 and TRBJ1-6; 8 nucleotides line up with TRBD1. V lost 6 bases, J lost 8 bases, and 9 bases stayed unmatched. This CDR3 has 15 amino acids. Germline values: CDR1 MNHNY, CDR2 SVGAGI (reference sequence).

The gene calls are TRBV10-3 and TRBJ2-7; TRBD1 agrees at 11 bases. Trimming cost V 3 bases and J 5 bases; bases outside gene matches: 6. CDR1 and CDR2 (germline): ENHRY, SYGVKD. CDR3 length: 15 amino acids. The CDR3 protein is CAISDPDRGLNEQYF. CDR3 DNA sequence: TGTGCCATCAGTGATCCGGACAGGGGGCTCAACGAGCAGTACTTC.

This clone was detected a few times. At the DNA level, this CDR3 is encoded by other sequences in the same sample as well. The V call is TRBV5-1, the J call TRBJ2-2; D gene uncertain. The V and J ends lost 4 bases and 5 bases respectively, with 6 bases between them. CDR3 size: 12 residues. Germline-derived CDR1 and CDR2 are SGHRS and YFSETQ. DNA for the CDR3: TGCGCCAGCAGCACAAATACCGGGGAGCTGTTTTTT. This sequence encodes CASSTNTGELFF.

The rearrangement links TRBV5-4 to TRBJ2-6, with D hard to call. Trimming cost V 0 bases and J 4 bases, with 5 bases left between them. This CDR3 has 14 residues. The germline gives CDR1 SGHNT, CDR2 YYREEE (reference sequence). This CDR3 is CASSLVLGANVLTF. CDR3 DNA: TGTGCCAGCAGCTTGGTTCTGGGGGCCAACGTCCTGACTTTC.

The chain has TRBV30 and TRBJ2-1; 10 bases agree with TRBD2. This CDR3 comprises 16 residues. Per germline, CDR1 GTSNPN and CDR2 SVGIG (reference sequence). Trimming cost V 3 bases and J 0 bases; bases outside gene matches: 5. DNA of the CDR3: TGTGCCTGGAGAAGAAGCGGGAGGGGCTCCTACAATGAGCAGTTCTTC. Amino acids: CAWRRSGRGSYNEQFF. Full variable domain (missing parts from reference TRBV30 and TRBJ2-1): SQTIHQWPATLVQPVGSPLSLECTVEGTSNPNLYWYRQAAGRGLQLLFYSVGIGQISSEVPQNLSASRPQDRQFILSSKKLLLSDSGFYLCAWRRSGRGSYNEQFFGPGTRLTVL.

DNA for the CDR3: TGTGCCAGCAGTGAAAGAGTAGGAAGACACACTGAAGCTTTCTTT. As protein: CASSERVGRHTEAFF. The rearrangement links TRBV6-1 to TRBJ1-1, with D unclear. The CDR3 has 15 amino acids. V lost 2 bases and J 3 bases, leaving 13 bases between the germline ends. Germline V CDR1 and CDR2: MNHNS, SASEGT.

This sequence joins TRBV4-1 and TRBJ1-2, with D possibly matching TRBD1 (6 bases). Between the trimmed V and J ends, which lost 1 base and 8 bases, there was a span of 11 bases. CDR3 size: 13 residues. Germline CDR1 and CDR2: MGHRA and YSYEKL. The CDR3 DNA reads TGCGCCAGCAGCCAAGCACAGGGTGAGGGCTACACCTTC. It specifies CASSQAQGEGYTF.

The CDR3 DNA is TGTGCCAGCAGCCAAGATCTGAACACTGAAGCTTTCTTT. As protein: CASSQDLNTEAFF. The V gene is TRBV14, the J gene TRBJ1-1; D gene uncertain. With 0 bases removed from V and 0 bases from J, the gap between germline ends came to 2 bases. Per the germline V gene, CDR1 is SGHDN and CDR2 is FVKESK. This CDR3 comprises 13 residues.

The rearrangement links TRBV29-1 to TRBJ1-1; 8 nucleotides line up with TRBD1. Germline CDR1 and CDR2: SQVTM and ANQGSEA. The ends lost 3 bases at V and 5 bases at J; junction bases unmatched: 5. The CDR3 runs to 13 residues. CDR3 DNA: TGCAGCGTTGATGGACAGGGCGGAACTGAAGCTTTCTTT. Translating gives CSVDGQGGTEAFF.

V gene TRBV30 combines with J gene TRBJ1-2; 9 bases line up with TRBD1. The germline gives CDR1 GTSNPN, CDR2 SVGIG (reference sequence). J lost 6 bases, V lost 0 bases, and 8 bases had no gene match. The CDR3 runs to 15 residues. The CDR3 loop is CAWSVSRQGVNGYTF. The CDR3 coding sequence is TGTGCCTGGAGTGTATCAAGACAGGGGGTAAATGGCTACACCTTC.

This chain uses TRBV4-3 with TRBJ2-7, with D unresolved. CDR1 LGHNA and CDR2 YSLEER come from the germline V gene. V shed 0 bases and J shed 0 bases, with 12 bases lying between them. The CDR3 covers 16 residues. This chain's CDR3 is CASSQDHAGSSYEQYF. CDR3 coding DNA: TGCGCCAGCAGCCAAGATCACGCAGGTAGCTCCTACGAGCAGTACTTC.

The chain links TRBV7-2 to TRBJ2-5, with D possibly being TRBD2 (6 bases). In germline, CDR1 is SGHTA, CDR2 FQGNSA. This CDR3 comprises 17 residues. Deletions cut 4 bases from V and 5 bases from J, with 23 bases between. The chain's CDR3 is CASSSTFIGRGGETQYF. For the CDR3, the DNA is TGTGCCAGCAGCTCGACGTTTATCGGGAGAGGTGGGGAGACCCAGTACTTC.

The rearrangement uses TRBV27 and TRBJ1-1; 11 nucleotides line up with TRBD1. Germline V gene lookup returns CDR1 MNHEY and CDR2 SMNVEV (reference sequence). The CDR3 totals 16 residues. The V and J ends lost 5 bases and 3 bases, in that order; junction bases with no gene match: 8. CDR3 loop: CASSQPGQGGHTEAFF. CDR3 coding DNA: TGTGCCAGCAGTCAACCGGGACAGGGGGGACACACTGAAGCTTTCTTT.

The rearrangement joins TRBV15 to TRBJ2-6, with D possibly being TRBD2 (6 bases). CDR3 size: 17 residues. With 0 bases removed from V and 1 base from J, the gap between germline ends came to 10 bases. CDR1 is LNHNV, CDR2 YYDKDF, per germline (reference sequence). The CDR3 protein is CATSRDSEGSGANVLTF. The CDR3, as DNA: TGTGCCACCAGCAGAGATTCGGAGGGTTCTGGGGCCAACGTCCTGACTTTC.

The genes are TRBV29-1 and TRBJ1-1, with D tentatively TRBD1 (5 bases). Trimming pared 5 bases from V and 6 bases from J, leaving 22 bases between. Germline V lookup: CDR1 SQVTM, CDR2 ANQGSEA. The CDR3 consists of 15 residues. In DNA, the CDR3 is TGCAGCGTTCAACGGGGGGGACGGGGGGACGCTGAAGCTTTCTTT. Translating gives CSVQRGGRGDAEAFF.

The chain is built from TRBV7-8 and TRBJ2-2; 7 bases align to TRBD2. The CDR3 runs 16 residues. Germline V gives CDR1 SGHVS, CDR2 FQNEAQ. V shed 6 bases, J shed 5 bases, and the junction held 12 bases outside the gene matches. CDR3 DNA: TGTGCCAGCAGAGTTGGGGGGGGAACTGGGACCGGGGAGCTGTTTTTT. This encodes CASRVGGGTGTGELFF.

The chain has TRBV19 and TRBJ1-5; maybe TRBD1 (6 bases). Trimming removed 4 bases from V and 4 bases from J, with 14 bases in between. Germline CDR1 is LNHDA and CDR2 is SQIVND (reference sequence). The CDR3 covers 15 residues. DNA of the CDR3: TGTGCCAGTAGTAGGTACCGGACAGCTAATCAGCCCCAGCATTTT. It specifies CASSRYRTANQPQHF.

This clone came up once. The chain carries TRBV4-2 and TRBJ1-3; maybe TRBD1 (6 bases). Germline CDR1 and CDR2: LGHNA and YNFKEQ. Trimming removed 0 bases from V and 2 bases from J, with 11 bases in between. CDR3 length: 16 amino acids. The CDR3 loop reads CASSQEGGNTGNTIYF. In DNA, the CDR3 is TGTGCCAGCAGCCAAGAAGGGGGGAATACTGGAAACACCATATATTTT.

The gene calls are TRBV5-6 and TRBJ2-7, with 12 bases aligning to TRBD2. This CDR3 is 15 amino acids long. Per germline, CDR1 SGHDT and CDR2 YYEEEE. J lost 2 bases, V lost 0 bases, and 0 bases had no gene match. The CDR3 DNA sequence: TGTGCCAGCAGCTTGGGGACTAGCGGGACCTACGAGCAGTACTTC. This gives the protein CASSLGTSGTYEQYF.

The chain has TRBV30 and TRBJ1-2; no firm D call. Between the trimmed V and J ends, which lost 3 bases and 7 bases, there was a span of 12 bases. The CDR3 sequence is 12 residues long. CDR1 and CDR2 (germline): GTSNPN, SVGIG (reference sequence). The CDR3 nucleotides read TGTGCCTGGAGAAGAGACACGGTTGGCTACACCTTC. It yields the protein CAWRRDTVGYTF.